The next 22 T cell receptor beta chains were all read from a single sample in a study of T-cell memory formation after mild COVID-19. One entry per CDR3 protein, called by TCRdb with MiXCR from the 5' RACE reads. The sample consists of around 200,000 distinct CDR3 sequences, just over 9.5% of them appearing once. Material for sequencing was PBMCs or a T cell subset sorted from them (not recorded which). The receptor set was obtained from a young man who had mild COVID-19 (a few samples of this study predate the infection). Cell type and time point are not known.

This clonotype turned up a few times. The genes are TRBV12-3 or TRBV12-4 and TRBJ1-1; D might be TRBD1 (6 bases). The CDR3 consists of 15 residues. V was pared by 6 bases and J by 1 base, with 15 bases between. Written as DNA, the CDR3 is TGTGCCAGCAGCAGCAGGGGAGGAGGGAACACTGAAGCTTTCTTT. Residues: CASSSRGGGNTEAFF.

This sequence joins TRBV10-3 and TRBJ2-3, with TRBD2 identical over 9 bases. CDR1 and CDR2 (germline): ENHRY, SYGVKD. After removal of 4 bases from V and 6 bases from J, the junction contained 5 bases not matched to a gene. This CDR3 has 14 amino acids. CDR3 sequence reads: CAISAGSGGDTQYF. The CDR3, as DNA: TGTGCCATCAGTGCGGGTAGCGGGGGTGATACGCAGTATTTT.

The chain carries TRBV6-4 and TRBJ1-2; D is unclear. Per the germline V gene, CDR1 is MRHNA and CDR2 is SNTAGT. The CDR3 consists of 13 residues. V was clipped by 2 bases and J by 4 bases, with 8 bases between them. The CDR3 region has the DNA TGTGCCAGCAGTGACCCAGGAACCTATGGCTACACCTTC. Its protein product is CASSDPGTYGYTF.

This clonotype was seen more than once but under ten times. The chain combines TRBV6-6 with TRBJ2-3, with TRBD1 matching over 8 bases. Per germline, CDR1 MNHNY and CDR2 SVGAGI (reference sequence). This CDR3 spans 19 amino acids. After removal of 0 bases from V and 1 base from J, the junction contained 12 bases not matched to a gene. This CDR3 is CASSYSNPGGDFGTDTQYF. The DNA for the CDR3 is TGTGCCAGCAGTTACTCGAATCCAGGGGGCGATTTCGGCACAGATACGCAGTATTTT.

The table lists this clonotype with a few counts. This sequence joins TRBV4-2 and TRBJ2-4, with 9 bases lining up with TRBD2. V was clipped by 0 bases and J by 8 bases; unmatched bases: 14. CDR3 length: 18 amino acids. Germline CDR1 and CDR2: LGHNA and YNFKEQ. CDR3 loop: CASSQEGASGDPRYIQYF. The DNA of the CDR3 is TGTGCCAGCAGCCAAGAAGGGGCTAGCGGGGACCCTCGGTACATTCAGTACTTC.

The chain employs TRBV4-2 and TRBJ2-7; D remains unclear. Trimming left V 0 bases short and J 7 bases short, with 22 bases between. The length of the CDR3 is 17 residues. Germline loops: CDR1 LGHNA, CDR2 YNFKEQ. The CDR3 loop reads CASSQEWGLGSRKEQYF. CDR3 bases: TGTGCCAGCAGCCAAGAATGGGGTCTGGGCAGTCGAAAGGAGCAGTACTTC.

This clonotype was seen ten or more times. This sequence joins TRBV7-9 and TRBJ2-3; no clear D gene. CDR3 length: 12 residues. CDR1 and CDR2 from the germline V gene are SEHNR and FQNEAQ (reference sequence). V lost 5 bases to trimming and J lost 3 bases, with 6 bases between them. DNA of the CDR3: TGTGCCAGCAGCCAGACAACAGATACGCAGTATTTT. Its translation is CASSQTTDTQYF.

There are a few counts of this clonotype. J is TRBJ1-2 and V is TRBV7-2; possibly TRBD1 for D (6 bases). Germline CDR1 SGHTA, CDR2 FQGNSA. This CDR3 comprises 17 residues. V gave up 2 bases and J gave up 5 bases, with 21 bases separating them. The CDR3 bases are TGTGCCAGCAGCTTACGGGGCGTCGGGGGGCCGAGGTATGGCTACACCTTC. Translating it yields CASSLRGVGGPRYGYTF.

The chain combines TRBV24-1 with TRBJ2-3; 7 nucleotides match TRBD1. Germline values: CDR1 KGHDR, CDR2 SFDVKD. The CDR3 consists of 15 residues. The trim removed 2 bases at V and 5 bases at J, leaving 6 bases unmatched. CDR3 region: CATSDSASGGDTQYF. DNA of the CDR3: TGTGCCACCAGTGATTCCGCTTCAGGGGGAGATACGCAGTATTTT.

This clonotype was seen more than once but under ten times. V and J are TRBV4-2 and TRBJ2-3; TRBD2 matches at 8 bases. This CDR3 is built from 18 residues. Germline V CDR1 and CDR2: LGHNA, YNFKEQ. The V gene end was trimmed by 0 bases and the J gene end by 2 bases; junction bases not matched to a gene: 10. Here the CDR3 reads CASSQDLPAGDLTDTQYF. The CDR3 nucleotides are TGTGCCAGCAGCCAAGATCTCCCAGCGGGGGACCTCACAGATACGCAGTATTTT.

This clonotype was detected ten times or more. This rearrangement joins TRBV7-8 to TRBJ1-1, with 9 bases aligning to TRBD1. With 1 base clipped from V and 3 bases from J, the junction kept 0 bases outside the gene matches. There are 14 residues in the CDR3. Germline V gene lookup returns CDR1 SGHVS and CDR2 FQNEAQ. CDR3: CASSLGTGDTEAFF. CDR3 coding DNA: TGTGCCAGCAGCTTAGGGACAGGGGACACTGAAGCTTTCTTT.

J is TRBJ1-2 and V is TRBV5-6; D remains ambiguous. This CDR3 has 12 amino acids. V was clipped by 3 bases and J by 2 bases, with 5 bases between them. The germline gives CDR1 SGHDT, CDR2 YYEEEE. The CDR3 reads CASSSGNYGYTF. The DNA for the CDR3 is TGTGCCAGCAGCTCCGGGAACTATGGCTACACCTTC.

This clonotype was found a few times. The V gene is TRBV7-2, the J gene TRBJ1-6, with D possibly matching TRBD1 (6 bases). The germline CDR1 and CDR2 sequences are SGHTA and FQGNSA. The V and J ends lost 5 bases and 6 bases respectively, with 14 bases between them. This CDR3 is built from 15 residues. The CDR3 reads CASSGRDILNSPLHF. The CDR3 DNA follows: TGTGCCAGCAGCGGCCGGGACATACTTAATTCACCCCTCCACTTT.

DNA for the CDR3: TGTGCCAGCAGTTCAGGACTAGCGGCGGGGGATACGCAGTATTTT. As protein: CASSSGLAAGDTQYF. The genes are TRBV12-3 or TRBV12-4 and TRBJ2-3, with 10 positions matching TRBD2. CDR3 size: 15 residues. V lost 4 bases to trimming and J lost 6 bases; unmatched junction nucleotides: 7.

In this sample, this clonotype turned up a few times. The chain combines TRBV9 with TRBJ1-3; D call uncertain. V dropped 4 bases and J dropped 4 bases, with 9 bases sitting between them. Per germline, CDR1 SGDLS and CDR2 YYNGEE. The CDR3 totals 13 residues. CDR3 sequence reads: CASSTATGNTIYF. The CDR3 region has the DNA TGTGCCAGCAGCACGGCGACGGGAAACACCATATATTTT.

This clonotype occurred a few times. The V gene is TRBV30, the J gene TRBJ1-1; D ambiguous. Germline lookup yields CDR1 GTSNPN and CDR2 SVGIG (reference sequence). The V end lost 0 bases, the J end lost 4 bases, and 9 bases lay between the germline ends. The CDR3 consists of 13 residues. The CDR3: CAWSVNGVTEAFF. DNA for the CDR3: TGTGCCTGGAGTGTAAATGGGGTCACTGAAGCTTTCTTT.

This clonotype was observed a few times. This chain links TRBV12-3 or TRBV12-4 with TRBJ2-7, with 7 bases aligning to TRBD2. V gave up 2 bases and J gave up 5 bases; unmatched junction bases: 6. This CDR3 region has 14 residues. The CDR3 here is CASSLRAGNHEQYF. CDR3 sequence (DNA): TGTGCCAGCAGTTTACGAGCGGGGAACCACGAGCAGTACTTC.

This clonotype was recorded at least ten times. The CDR3 DNA reads as TGTGCCAGCAGCTTTGTCGTGCGCACAGATACGCAGTATTTT. This encodes CASSFVVRTDTQYF. The rearrangement joins TRBV7-2 to TRBJ2-3; no clear D gene. Germline CDR1 reads SGHTA; CDR2 reads FQGNSA. The CDR3 runs 14 residues. Trimming left V 3 bases short and J 1 base short, with 8 bases between.

This clonotype was detected a few times. The chain combines TRBV19 with TRBJ1-5; D possibly corresponds to TRBD1 (6 bases). The CDR3 spans 13 residues. Germline values: CDR1 LNHDA, CDR2 SQIVND (reference sequence). The V end was cut by 2 bases, the J end by 6 bases, with 8 bases between. The CDR3 DNA reads as TGTGCCAGTAGTATACAACAGGGTCAGCCCCAGCATTTT. It yields the protein CASSIQQGQPQHF.

This clonotype has a handful of counts. The chain uses TRBV5-1 and TRBJ1-1, with unresolved D. Germline CDR1 reads SGHRS; CDR2 reads YFSETQ. V lost 6 bases, J lost 5 bases, and 14 bases lay in between. The CDR3 is 13 residues long. The CDR3 DNA reads as TGCGCCAGCACAGACTCACCGGGAACTGAAGCTTTCTTT. It codes for CASTDSPGTEAFF.

V is TRBV6-4 and J is TRBJ2-1; 13 nucleotides align to TRBD2. Germline V CDR1 and CDR2: MRHNA, SNTAGT. Trimming removed 3 bases from V and 8 bases from J; junction bases left unmatched: 4. This CDR3 region has 15 residues. The CDR3 protein is CASSETSGGAHEQFF. The CDR3 DNA is TGTGCCAGCAGTGAAACTAGCGGGGGGGCACATGAGCAGTTCTTC.

This clonotype was seen repeatedly, ten times or more. J is TRBJ1-1 and V is TRBV12-3 or TRBV12-4; D is possibly TRBD1 (6 bases). The ends were cut back, 6 bases at V and 6 bases at J, with 29 bases in the middle. This CDR3 region has 18 residues. For the CDR3, the DNA is TGTGCCAGCAGCCCGGGTCCTGGGGACAAGGGGGGACGATCTGAAGCTTTCTTT. It specifies CASSPGPGDKGGRSEAFF.